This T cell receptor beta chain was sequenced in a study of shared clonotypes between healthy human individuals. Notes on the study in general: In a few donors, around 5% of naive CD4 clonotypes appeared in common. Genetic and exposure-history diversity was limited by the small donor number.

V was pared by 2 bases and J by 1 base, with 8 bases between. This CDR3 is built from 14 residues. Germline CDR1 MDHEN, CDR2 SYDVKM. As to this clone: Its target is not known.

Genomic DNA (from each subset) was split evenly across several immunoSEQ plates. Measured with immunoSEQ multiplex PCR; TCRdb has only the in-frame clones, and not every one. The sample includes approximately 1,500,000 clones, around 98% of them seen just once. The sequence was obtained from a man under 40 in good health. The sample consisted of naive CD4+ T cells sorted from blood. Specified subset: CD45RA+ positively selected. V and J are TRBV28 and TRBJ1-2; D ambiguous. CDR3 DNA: TGTGCCAGCAGTTTACAGACGGGTAACTATGGCTACACCTTC. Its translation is CASSLQTGNYGYTF.